A single T cell receptor beta chain is shown here with its context. Its target is unknown. These data are taken from a study of cytomegalovirus exposure and HLA in healthy donors. Background on the study: Early released data had tens of millions of unique TCRs, all coming from HLA-typed donors.

Primers: 60 Vbeta forward and 13 Jbeta reverse. The table came from immunoSEQ multiplex PCR; TCRdb's copy has only in-frame clones and leaves some out. The sample has about 94,000 clones; roughly 77% are singletons. Germline V CDR1 and CDR2: SNHLY, FYNNEI. The CDR3 has 17 residues. With V trimmed by 7 bases and J by 0 bases, 13 bases remained unmatched. Study-level points and caveats: Presence/absence analyses treated sequencing depth as roughly uniform across donors. Follow-up analysis seemed to connect common viral pathogens with several of the most significant clusters identified.

What was sequenced was PBMCs. The source of this sequence is a human donor in good health. The V call is TRBV2, the J call TRBJ1-1, with TRBD1 matching over 8 bases. This chain's CDR3 is CASTMTGAISMNTEAFF. Written as DNA, the CDR3 is TGTGCCAGCACGATGACAGGGGCCATTTCCATGAACACTGAAGCTTTCTTT. Full variable domain (remainder filled in from reference TRBV2 and TRBJ1-1): EPEVTQTPSHQVTQMGQEVILRCVPISNHLYFYWYRQILGQKVEFLVSFYNNEISEKSEIFDDQFSVERPDGSNFTLKIRSTKLEDSAMYFCASTMTGAISMNTEAFFGQGTRLTVV.